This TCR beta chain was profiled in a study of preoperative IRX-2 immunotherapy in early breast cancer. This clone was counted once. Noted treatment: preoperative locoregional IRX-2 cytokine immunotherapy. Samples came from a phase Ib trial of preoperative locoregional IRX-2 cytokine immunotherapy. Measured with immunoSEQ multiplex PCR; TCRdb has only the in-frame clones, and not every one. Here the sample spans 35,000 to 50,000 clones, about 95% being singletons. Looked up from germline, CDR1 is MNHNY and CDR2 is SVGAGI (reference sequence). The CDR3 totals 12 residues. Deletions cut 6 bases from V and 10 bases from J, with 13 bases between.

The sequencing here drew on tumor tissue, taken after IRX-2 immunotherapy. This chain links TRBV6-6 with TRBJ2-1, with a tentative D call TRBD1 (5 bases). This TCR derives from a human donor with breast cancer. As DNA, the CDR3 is TGTGCCAGCAGCCCCGGAAGGGGAGAGCAGTTCTTC. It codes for CASSPGRGEQFF.